This T cell receptor beta chain was retrieved from a study of cytomegalovirus exposure and HLA in healthy donors. Study-wide results and caveats: Upon later analysis, TCR association rates were observed to vary by HLA locus, being highest for DRB1 and lowest for HLA-C. Some V segments could not be told apart, so they were left out, TRBV6-2 and TRBV6-3 among them. Investigators reported 150 to 200 TCR beta chains as tied to cytomegalovirus. Beyond CMV serostatus, there was no information to go on about immune exposure.

The PCR had 60 Vbeta and 13 Jbeta primers. Measured with immunoSEQ multiplex PCR; TCRdb has only the in-frame clones, and not every one. The data contain some 140,000 clones, roughly 60% of them singletons. The CDR3 contains 14 residues. Trimming took off 5 bases at V and 2 bases at J, with 12 bases between the two ends. Germline V CDR1 and CDR2: SGHTA, FQGNSA. For this clone: Its antigen is currently unknown.

V is TRBV7-2 and J is TRBJ1-2; D gene ambiguous. This receptor was identified in a woman between 35 and 50 years old in good health and CMV-seronegative. Input material: PBMCs. The CDR3 sequence: CASSPDTQNYGYTF. The CDR3 coding sequence is TGTGCCAGCAGCCCTGACACGCAAAACTATGGCTACACCTTC.